There are many counts of the clone carrying this T cell receptor (beta chain). Germline CDR1 reads KGHDR; CDR2 reads SFDVKD. The CDR3 contains 16 residues. V was clipped by 0 bases and J by 5 bases; unmatched bases: 5. Time point indicated: newly diagnosed GD, antithyroid drugs for less than 3 months. The TCR library used RNA extracted from PBMCs. The sample belongs to a study of regulatory T cells in long-lasting Graves disease. Construction of the TCR beta libraries employed iRepertoire HTBI primers in conjunction with Arm-PCR of CDR3 regions. TCRdb called the multiplex PCR reads again in MiXCR, with one record for every CDR3 protein. This sample carries about 320,000 distinct CDR3 sequences, more than 15% of them seen once, and the ten largest clones take roughly 35%.

This specimen was peripheral blood mononuclear cells (PBMCs), taken at new diagnosis, from a patient treated with antithyroid drugs. This TCR was sampled from a female donor with Graves disease. This chain links TRBV24-1 with TRBJ2-3; 9 positions match TRBD1. CDR3 nucleotides: TGTGCCACCAGTGATTTGCGCGGGACAGGGCTAGATACGCAGTATTTT. This codes for CATSDLRGTGLDTQYF.